This T cell receptor beta chain was captured by sequencing in a study of blood T cells in healthy people across ages. Trimming removed 3 bases at V and 10 bases at J, with 10 bases between. This CDR3 region has 12 residues. Germline loops: CDR1 MNHNS, CDR2 SASEGT. Each sample had at least 7 million PBMCs isolated. PCR was performed a second time for roughly 7 to 12 cycles using a sample-barcoded 5' primer and a J-beta primer mix. From the 5' RACE reads, TCRdb called clonotypes with MiXCR, one entry per CDR3 protein. The sample consists of almost 800,000 distinct CDR3 sequences, roughly 64% of them appearing once.

Sequenced: blood. The chain has TRBV6-1 and TRBJ2-1; D remains unclear. This TCR was recovered from a man in his thirties or forties in good health. The CDR3 here is CASSERPGEQFF. CDR3 DNA: TGTGCCAGCAGTGAGCGTCCAGGAGAGCAGTTCTTC.